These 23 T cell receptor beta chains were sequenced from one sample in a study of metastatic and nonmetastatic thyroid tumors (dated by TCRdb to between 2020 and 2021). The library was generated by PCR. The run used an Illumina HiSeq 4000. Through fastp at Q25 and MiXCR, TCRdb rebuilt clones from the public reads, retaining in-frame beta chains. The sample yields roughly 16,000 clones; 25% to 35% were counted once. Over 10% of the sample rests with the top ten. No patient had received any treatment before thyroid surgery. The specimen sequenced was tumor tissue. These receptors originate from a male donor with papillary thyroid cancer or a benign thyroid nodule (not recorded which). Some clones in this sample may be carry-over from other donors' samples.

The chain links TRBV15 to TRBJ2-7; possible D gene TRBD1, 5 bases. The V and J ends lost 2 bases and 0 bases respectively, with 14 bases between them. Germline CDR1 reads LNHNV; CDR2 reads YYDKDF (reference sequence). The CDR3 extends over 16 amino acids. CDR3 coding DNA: TGTGCCACCAGCAGATACCTGGACACCGCCTCCTACGAGCAGTACTTC. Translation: CATSRYLDTASYEQYF.

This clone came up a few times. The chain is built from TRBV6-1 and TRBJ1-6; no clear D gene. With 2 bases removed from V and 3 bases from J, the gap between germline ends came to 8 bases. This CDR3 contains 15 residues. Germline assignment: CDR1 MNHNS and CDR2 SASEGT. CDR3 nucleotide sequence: TGTGCCAGCAGTGAACCCCCAGACTATAATTCACCCCTCCACTTT. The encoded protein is CASSEPPDYNSPLHF.

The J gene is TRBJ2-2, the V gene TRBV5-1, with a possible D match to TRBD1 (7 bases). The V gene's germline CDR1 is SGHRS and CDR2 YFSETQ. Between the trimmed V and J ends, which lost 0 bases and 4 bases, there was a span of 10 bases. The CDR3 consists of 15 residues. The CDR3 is CASSLGQGGTGELFF. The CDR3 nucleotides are TGCGCCAGCAGCTTGGGACAGGGAGGCACCGGGGAGCTGTTTTTT.

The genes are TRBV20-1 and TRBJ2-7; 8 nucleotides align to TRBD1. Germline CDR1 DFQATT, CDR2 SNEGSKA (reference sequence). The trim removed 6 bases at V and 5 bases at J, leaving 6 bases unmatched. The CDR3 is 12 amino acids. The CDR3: CSAARGPNEQYF. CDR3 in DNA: TGCAGTGCGGCCAGGGGGCCGAACGAGCAGTACTTC.

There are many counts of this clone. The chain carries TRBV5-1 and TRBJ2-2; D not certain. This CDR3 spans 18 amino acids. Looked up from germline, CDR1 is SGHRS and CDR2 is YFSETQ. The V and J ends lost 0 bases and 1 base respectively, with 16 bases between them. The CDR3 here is CASSLEAHWVQNTGELFF. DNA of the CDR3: TGCGCCAGCAGCTTGGAGGCTCATTGGGTTCAGAACACCGGGGAGCTGTTTTTT.

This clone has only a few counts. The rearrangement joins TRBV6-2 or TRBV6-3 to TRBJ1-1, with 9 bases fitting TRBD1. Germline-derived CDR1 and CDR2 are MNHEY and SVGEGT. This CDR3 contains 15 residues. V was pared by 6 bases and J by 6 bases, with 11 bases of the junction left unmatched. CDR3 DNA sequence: TGTGCCAGCAGCCCTTACCGGGACAGGGACGCTGAAGCTTTCTTT. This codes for CASSPYRDRDAEAFF.

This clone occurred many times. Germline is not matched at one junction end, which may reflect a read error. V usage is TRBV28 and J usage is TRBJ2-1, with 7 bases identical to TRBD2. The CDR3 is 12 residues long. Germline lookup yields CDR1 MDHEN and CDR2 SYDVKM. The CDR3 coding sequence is TGTGCCAGCAGCCCTAGCGGATACGCGGTTGTCTTC. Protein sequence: CASSPSGYAVVF.

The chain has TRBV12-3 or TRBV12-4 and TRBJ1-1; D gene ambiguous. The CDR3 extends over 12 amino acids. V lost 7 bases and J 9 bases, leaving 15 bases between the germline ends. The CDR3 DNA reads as TGTGCCAGCAATCCCACACCACGTAAAGCTTTCTTT. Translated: CASNPTPRKAFF.

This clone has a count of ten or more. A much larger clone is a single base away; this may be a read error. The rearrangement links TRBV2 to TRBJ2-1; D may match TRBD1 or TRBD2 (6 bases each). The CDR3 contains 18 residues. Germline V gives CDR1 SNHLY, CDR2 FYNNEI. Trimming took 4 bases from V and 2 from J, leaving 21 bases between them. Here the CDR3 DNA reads TGTGCCAGCAGTGTAGCTAAGGGGGGTAGCGCAGCCTACAATGAGCAGTTCTTC. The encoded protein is CASSVAKGGSAAYNEQFF.

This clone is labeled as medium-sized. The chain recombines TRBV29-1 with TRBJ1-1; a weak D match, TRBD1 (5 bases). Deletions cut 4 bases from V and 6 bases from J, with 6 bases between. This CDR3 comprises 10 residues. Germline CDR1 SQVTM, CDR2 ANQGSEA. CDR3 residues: CSVVGAEAFF. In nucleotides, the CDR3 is TGCAGCGTTGTGGGGGCTGAAGCTTTCTTT. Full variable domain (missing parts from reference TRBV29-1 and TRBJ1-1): SAVISQKPSRDICQRGTSLTIQCQVDSQVTMMFWYRQQPGQSLTLIATANQGSEATYESGFVIDKFPISRPNLTFSTLTVSNMSPEDSSIYLCSVVGAEAFFGQGTRLTVV.

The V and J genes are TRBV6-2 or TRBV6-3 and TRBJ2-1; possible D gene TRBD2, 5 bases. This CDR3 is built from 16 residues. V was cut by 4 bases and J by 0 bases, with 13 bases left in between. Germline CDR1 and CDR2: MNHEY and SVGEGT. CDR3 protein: CASSWVRDYSYNEQFF. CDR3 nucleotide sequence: TGTGCCAGCAGTTGGGTGCGTGACTACTCCTACAATGAGCAGTTCTTC.

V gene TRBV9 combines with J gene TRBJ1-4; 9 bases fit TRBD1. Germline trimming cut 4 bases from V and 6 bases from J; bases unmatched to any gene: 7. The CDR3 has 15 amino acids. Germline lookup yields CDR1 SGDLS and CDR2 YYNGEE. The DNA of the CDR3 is TGTGCCAGCAGCCTACGGACAGGGGAGTATGAAAAACTGTTTTTT. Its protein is CASSLRTGEYEKLFF. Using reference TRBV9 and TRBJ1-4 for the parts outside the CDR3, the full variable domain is DSGVTQTPKHLITATGQRVTLRCSPRSGDLSVYWYQQSLDQGLQFLIQYYNGEERAKGNILERFSAQQFPDLHSELNLSSLELGDSALYFCASSLRTGEYEKLFFGSGTQLSVL.

CDR3 DNA sequence: TGTGCCAGCAGTTTAGCGGGAGGCCGAAATGAGCAGTTCTTC. Its translation: CASSLAGGRNEQFF. The chain recombines TRBV12-3 or TRBV12-4 with TRBJ2-1; TRBD2 is a possible D gene (6 bases). Trimming removed 0 bases from V and 7 bases from J, with 10 bases in between. There are 14 residues in the CDR3.

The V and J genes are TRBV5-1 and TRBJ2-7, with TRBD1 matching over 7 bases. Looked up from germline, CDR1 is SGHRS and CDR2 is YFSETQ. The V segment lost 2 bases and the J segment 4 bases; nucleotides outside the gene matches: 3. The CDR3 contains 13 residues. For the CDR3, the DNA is TGCGCCAGCAGCTTAAGGACAGGATACGAGCAGTACTTC. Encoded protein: CASSLRTGYEQYF.

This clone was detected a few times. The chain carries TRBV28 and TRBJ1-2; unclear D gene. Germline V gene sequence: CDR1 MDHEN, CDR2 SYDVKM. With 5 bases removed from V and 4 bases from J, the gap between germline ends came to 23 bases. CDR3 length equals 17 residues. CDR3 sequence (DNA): TGTGCCAGCAGTCCCGAGACTCCCGGCGGTGGTTCCTATGGCTACACCTTC. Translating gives CASSPETPGGGSYGYTF.

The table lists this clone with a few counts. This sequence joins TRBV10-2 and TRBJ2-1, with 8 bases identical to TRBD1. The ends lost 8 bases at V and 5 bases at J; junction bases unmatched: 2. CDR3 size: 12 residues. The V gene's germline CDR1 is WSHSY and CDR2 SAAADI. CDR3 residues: CASGTGDNEQFF. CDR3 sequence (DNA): TGCGCCAGCGGGACAGGAGACAATGAGCAGTTCTTC.

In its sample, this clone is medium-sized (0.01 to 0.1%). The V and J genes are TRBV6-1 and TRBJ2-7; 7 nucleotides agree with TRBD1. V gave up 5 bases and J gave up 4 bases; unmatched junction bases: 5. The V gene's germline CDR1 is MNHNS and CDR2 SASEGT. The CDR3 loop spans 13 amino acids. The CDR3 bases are TGTGCCAGCAGTTCCGGGACAGATTACGAGCAGTACTTC. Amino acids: CASSSGTDYEQYF.

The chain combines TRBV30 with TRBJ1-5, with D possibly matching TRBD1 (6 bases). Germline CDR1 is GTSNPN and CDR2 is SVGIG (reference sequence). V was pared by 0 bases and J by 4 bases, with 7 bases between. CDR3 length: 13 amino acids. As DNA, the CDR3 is TGTGCCTGGAGTGTACAGGGTAATCAGCCCCAGCATTTT. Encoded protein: CAWSVQGNQPQHF.

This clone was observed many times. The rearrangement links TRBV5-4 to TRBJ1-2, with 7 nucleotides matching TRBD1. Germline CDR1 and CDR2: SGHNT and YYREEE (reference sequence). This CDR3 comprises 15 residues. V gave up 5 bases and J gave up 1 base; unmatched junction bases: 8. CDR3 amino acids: CASSQGTAFNYGYTF. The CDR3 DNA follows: TGTGCCAGCAGTCAAGGGACAGCCTTTAACTATGGCTACACCTTC.

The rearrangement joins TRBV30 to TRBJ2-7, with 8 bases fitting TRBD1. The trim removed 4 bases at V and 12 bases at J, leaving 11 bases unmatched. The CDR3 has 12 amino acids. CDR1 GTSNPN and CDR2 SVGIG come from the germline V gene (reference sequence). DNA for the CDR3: TGTGCCTGGAACCAAAAAAAGACAGGGGTGTACTTC. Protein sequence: CAWNQKKTGVYF.

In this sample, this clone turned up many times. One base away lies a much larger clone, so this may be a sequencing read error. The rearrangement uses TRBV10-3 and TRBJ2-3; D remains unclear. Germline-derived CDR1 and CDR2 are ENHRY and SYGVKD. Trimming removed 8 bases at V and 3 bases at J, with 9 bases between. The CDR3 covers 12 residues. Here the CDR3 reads CAIGAQTDTQYF. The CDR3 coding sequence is TGTGCCATCGGCGCCCAGACAGATACGCAGTATTTT.

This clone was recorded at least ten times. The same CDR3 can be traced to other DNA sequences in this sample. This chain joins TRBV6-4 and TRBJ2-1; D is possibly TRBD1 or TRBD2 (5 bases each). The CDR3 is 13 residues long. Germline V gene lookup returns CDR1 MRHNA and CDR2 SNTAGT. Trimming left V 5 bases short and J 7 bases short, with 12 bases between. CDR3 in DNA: TGTGCCAGCAGTACCGGGACGGAAAATGAGCAGTTCTTC. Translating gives CASSTGTENEQFF.

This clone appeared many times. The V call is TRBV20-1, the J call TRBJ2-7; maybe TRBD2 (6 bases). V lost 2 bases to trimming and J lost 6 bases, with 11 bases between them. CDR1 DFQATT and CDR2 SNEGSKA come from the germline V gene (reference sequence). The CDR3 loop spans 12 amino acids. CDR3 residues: CSARLARAEQYF. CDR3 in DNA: TGCAGTGCTAGACTAGCGCGGGCCGAGCAGTACTTC.